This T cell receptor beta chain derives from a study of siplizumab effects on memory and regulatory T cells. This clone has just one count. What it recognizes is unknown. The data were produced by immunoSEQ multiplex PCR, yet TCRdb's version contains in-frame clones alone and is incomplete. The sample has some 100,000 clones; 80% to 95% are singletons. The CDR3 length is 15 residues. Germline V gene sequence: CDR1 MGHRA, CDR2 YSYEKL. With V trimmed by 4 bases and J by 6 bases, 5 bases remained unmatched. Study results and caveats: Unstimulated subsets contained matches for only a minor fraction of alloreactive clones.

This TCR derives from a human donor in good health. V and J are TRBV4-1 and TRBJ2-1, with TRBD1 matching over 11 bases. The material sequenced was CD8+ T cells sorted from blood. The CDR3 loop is CASSLGQGAGNEQFF. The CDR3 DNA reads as TGCGCCAGCAGCCTCGGACAGGGGGCCGGCAATGAGCAGTTCTTC.